Listed below are T cell receptor beta chains from one sample, sequenced in a study of blood T cells in healthy people across ages. MiXCR, applied by TCRdb to the 5' RACE reads, yields one record per CDR3 protein. The data show fewer than 1,200,000 distinct CDR3 sequences, with around 27% seen just once and around 0.75% held by the top ten. These data also featured in a second study, about T cells of mothers and their children.

Material: blood. The receptors stem from a girl under 10 years old in good health. The CDR3 runs from the conserved cysteine through the conserved F or W. Each record gives: D gene, clone size, V gene, CDR3 length, J gene, CDR3 DNA, CDR3 protein. A D gene is named only where the DNA matches it firmly. The listing skips clone size in some rows; elsewhere it reads once, few, many or a size class.

NA	few	TRBV27	14	TRBJ2-2	TGTGCCAGCAGTCCACAAGTCTTGGGAGGGGAGCTGTTTTTT	CASSPQVLGGELFF
NA	NA	TRBV6-4	14	TRBJ2-2	TGTGCCAGCAGTGACTCCCCCAGCACCGGGGAGCTGTTTTTT	CASSDSPSTGELFF
NA	few	TRBV29-1	13	TRBJ1-1	TGCAGCGTTGAAAAAGGAGTGAACACTGAAGCTTTCTTT	CSVEKGVNTEAFF
TRBD2	NA	TRBV4-3	15	TRBJ2-7	TGCGCCAGCAGCCAAAGGACTAGCGGGGGCTACGAGCAGTACTTC	CASSQRTSGGYEQYF
TRBD1	NA	TRBV12-3/TRBV12-4	18	TRBJ2-4	TGTGCCAGCAGTTTAGGTGGACAGGGGAATATCGGCAAAAACATTCAGTACTTC	CASSLGGQGNIGKNIQYF
NA	few	TRBV12-5	14	TRBJ2-1	TGTGCTAGTGATCCCCCGGGGGCATCTGATGAGCAGTTCTTC	CASDPPGASDEQFF
NA	few	TRBV28	17	TRBJ1-1	TGTGCCAGCAGGCTAATGGGTGAGGGGCCCCAGAACACTGAAGCTTTCTTT	CASRLMGEGPQNTEAFF
TRBD1	NA	TRBV7-8	17	TRBJ1-2	TGTGCCAGCAGCTTAATCCTAGGACAGGGAGAAGAGTATGGCTACACCTTC	CASSLILGQGEEYGYTF
NA	NA	TRBV5-1	14	TRBJ2-3	TGCGCCAGCAGCTCCCAGGCCCCTGCGGTAGCACAGTATTTT	CASSSQAPAVAQYF
TRBD1	few	TRBV28	15	TRBJ2-1	TGTGCCAGCAGTTTTGGGCCGACAGGGGTCGGTGAGCAGTTCTTC	CASSFGPTGVGEQFF
TRBD1	few	TRBV2	17	TRBJ2-3	TGTGCCAGCAGTTCGGCGCGCGACGGGACAGTAACAGATACGCAGTATTTT	CASSSARDGTVTDTQYF